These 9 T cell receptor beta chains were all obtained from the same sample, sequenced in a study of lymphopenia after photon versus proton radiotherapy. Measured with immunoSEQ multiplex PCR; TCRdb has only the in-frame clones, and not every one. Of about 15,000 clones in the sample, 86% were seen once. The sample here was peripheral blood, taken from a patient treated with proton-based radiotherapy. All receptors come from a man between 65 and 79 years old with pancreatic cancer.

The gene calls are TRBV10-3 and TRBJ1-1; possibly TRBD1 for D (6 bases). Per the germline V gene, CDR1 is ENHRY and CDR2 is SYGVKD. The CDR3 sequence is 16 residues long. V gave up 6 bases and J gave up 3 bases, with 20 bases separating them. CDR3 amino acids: CAIRSGPGAEDTEAFF. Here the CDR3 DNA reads TGTGCCATCAGAAGCGGCCCGGGGGCTGAGGACACTGAAGCTTTCTTT.

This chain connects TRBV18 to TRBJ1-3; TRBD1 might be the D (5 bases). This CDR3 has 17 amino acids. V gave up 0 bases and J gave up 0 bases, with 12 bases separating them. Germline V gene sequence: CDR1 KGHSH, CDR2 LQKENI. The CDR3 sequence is CASSPPRQSSSGNTIYF. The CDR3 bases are TGTGCCAGCTCACCACCCAGACAGTCGAGCTCTGGAAACACCATATATTTT.

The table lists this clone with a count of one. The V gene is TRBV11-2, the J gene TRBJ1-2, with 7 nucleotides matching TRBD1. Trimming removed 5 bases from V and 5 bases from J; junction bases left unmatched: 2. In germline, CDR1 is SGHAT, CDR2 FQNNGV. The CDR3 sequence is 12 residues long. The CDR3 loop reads CASSKTGYGYTF. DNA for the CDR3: TGTGCCAGCAGCAAGACAGGGTATGGCTACACCTTC.

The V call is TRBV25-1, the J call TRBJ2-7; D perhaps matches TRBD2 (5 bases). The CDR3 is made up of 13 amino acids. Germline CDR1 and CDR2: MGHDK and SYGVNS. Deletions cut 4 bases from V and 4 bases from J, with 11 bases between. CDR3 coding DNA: TGTGCCAGCAGTGGAGGGAATCTATACGAGCAGTACTTC. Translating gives CASSGGNLYEQYF.

The CDR3 DNA reads TGTGCCAGCAGCTTAGCATCTGGGAACGGTGAAAAACTGTTTTTT. This sequence encodes CASSLASGNGEKLFF. This chain connects TRBV7-8 to TRBJ1-4; no firm D call. Trimming removed 0 bases at V and 7 bases at J, with 12 bases between. Germline values: CDR1 SGHVS, CDR2 FQNEAQ. The CDR3 extends over 15 amino acids.

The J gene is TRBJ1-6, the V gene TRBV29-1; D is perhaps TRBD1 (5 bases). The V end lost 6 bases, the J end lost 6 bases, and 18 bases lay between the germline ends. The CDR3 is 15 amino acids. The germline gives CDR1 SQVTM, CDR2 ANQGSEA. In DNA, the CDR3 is TGCAGCGTGAGGGCGGGACTAACTGGTAATTCACCCCTCCACTTT. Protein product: CSVRAGLTGNSPLHF.

This CDR3 reads CASNRGRGPYEQYF. CDR3 nucleotides: TGTGCCAGTAACCGGGGCCGAGGACCCTACGAGCAGTACTTC. The chain employs TRBV19 and TRBJ2-7, with D perhaps TRBD1 or TRBD2 (5 bases each). Trimming removed 7 bases from V and 2 bases from J, with 15 bases in between. The CDR3 extends over 14 amino acids. Germline lookup yields CDR1 LNHDA and CDR2 SQIVND (reference sequence).

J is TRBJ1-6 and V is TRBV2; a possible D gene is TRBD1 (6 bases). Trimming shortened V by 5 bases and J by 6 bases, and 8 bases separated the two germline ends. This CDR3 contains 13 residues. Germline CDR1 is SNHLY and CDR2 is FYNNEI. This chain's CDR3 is CASSTDSNSPLHF. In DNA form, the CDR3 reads TGTGCCAGCAGTACGGACAGTAATTCACCCCTCCACTTT.

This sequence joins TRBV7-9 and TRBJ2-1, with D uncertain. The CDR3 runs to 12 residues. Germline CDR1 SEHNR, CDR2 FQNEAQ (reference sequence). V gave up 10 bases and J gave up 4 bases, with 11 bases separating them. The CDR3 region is CATLTQYNEQFF. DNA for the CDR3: TGTGCCACCCTAACACAATACAATGAGCAGTTCTTC.